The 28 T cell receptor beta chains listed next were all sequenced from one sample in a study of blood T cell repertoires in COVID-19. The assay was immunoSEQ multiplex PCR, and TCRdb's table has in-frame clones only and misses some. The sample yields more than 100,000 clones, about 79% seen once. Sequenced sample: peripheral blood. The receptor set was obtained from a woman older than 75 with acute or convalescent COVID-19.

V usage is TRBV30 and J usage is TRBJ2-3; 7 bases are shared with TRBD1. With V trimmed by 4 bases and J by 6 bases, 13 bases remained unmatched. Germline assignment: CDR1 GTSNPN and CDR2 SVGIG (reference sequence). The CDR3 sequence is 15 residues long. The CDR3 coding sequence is TGTGCCTGGACCACAGGGGTATTTAACCCGGATACGCAGTATTTT. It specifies CAWTTGVFNPDTQYF. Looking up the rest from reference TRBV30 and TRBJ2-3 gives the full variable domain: SQTIHQWPATLVQPVGSPLSLECTVEGTSNPNLYWYRQAAGRGLQLLFYSVGIGQISSEVPQNLSASRPQDRQFILSSKKLLLSDSGFYLCAWTTGVFNPDTQYFGPGTRLTVL.

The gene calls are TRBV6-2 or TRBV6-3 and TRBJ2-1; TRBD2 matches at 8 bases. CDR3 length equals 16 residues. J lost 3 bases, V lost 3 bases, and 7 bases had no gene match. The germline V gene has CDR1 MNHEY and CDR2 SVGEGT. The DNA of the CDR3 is TGTGCCAGCAGTTATGGGCCGGGACTAGACTACAATGAGCAGTTCTTC. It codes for CASSYGPGLDYNEQFF.

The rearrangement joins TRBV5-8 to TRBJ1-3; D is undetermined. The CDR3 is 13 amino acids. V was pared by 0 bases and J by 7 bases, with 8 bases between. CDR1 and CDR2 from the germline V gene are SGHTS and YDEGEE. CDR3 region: CASSLVGGNTIYF. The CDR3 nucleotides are TGTGCCAGCAGCTTGGTCGGCGGGAACACCATATATTTT.

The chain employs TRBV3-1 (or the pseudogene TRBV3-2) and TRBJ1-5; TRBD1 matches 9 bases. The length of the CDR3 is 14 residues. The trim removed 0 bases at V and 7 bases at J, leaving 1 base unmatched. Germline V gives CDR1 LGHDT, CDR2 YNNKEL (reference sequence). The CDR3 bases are TGTGCCAGCAGCCAAGAAGGACAGGGGCAGCCCCAGCATTTT. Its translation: CASSQEGQGQPQHF.

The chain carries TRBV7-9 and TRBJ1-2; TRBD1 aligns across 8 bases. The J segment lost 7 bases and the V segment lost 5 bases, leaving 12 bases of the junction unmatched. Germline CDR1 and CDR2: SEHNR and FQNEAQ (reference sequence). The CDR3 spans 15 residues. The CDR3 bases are TGTGCCAGCAGCCTCCCAGGACAGGGTGGGTTTGGCTACACCTTC. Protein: CASSLPGQGGFGYTF.

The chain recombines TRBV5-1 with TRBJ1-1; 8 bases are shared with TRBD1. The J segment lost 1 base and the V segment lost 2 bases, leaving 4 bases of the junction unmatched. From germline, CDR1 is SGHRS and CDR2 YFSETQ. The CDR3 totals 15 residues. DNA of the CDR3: TGCGCCAGCAGCTTCGATGGACAGGGGAACACTGAAGCTTTCTTT. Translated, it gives CASSFDGQGNTEAFF.

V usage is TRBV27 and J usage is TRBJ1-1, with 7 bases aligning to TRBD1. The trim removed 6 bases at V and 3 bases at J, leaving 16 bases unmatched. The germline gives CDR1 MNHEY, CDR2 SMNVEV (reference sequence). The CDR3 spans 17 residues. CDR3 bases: TGTGCCAGCAGCAGTACGACAGGGAATGGGCTGGACACTGAAGCTTTCTTT. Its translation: CASSSTTGNGLDTEAFF.

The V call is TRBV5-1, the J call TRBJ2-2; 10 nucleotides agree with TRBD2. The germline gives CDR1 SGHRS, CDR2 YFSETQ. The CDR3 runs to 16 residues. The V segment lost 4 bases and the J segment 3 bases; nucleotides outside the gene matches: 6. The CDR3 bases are TGCGCCAGCAGCCAACTAGCGGGACCCGACACCGGGGAGCTGTTTTTT. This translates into CASSQLAGPDTGELFF.

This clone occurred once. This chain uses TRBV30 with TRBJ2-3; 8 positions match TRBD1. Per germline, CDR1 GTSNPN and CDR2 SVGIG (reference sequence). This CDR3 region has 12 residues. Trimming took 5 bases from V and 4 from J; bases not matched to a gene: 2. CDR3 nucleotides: TGTGCCTGGGCGACAGGGGCAGATACGCAGTATTTT. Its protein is CAWATGADTQYF.

In nucleotides, the CDR3 is TGTGCCATCAGTGAGGCCGGGACAGGGGGCGAGGGCGGGGAGCTGTTTTTT. It is translated as CAISEAGTGGEGGELFF. The rearrangement links TRBV10-3 to TRBJ2-2, with TRBD1 matching over 12 bases. The V segment lost 2 bases and the J segment 7 bases; nucleotides outside the gene matches: 8. The CDR3 extends over 17 amino acids. Looked up from germline, CDR1 is ENHRY and CDR2 is SYGVKD.

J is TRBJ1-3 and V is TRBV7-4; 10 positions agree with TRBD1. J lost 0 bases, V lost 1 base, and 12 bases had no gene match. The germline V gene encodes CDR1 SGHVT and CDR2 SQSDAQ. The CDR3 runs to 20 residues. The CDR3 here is CASSLEKTGGRTYSGNTIYF. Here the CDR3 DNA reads TGTGCCAGCAGCTTAGAAAAGACAGGGGGCCGAACTTACTCTGGAAACACCATATATTTT.

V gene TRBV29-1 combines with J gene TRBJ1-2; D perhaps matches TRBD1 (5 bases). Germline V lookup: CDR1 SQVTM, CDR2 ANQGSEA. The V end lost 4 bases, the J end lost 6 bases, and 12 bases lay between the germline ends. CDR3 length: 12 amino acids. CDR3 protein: CSVGGGTDGYTF. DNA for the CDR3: TGCAGCGTTGGCGGGGGGACTGATGGCTACACCTTC.

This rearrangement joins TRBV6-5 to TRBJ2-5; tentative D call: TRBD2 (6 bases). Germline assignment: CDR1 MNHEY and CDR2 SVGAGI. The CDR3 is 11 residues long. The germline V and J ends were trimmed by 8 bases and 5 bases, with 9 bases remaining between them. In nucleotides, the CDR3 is TGTGCCAGCTCCCGGGGGGAGACCCAGTACTTC. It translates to CASSRGETQYF.

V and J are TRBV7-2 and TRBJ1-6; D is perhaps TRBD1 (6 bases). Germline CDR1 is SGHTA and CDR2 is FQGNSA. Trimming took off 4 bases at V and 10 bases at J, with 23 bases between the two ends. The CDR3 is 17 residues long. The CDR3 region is CASSSFHREQRGSPLHF. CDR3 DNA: TGTGCCAGCAGCTCCTTCCACAGGGAGCAGAGAGGCTCACCCCTCCACTTT.

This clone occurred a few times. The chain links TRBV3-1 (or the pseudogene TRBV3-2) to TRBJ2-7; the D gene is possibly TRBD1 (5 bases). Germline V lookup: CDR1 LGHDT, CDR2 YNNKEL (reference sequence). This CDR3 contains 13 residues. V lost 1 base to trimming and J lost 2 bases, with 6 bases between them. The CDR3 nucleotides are TGTGCCAGCAGCCAAGGACAGCCCTACGAGCAGTACTTC. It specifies CASSQGQPYEQYF.

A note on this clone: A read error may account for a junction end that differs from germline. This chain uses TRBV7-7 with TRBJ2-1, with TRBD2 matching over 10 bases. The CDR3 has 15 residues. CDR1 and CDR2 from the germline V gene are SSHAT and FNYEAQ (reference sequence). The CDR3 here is CASSLSLAGNNEQFF. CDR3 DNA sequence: TGTGCTAGCAGCTTATCACTAGCGGGGAACAATGAGCAGTTCTTC. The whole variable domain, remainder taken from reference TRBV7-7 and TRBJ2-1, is GAGVSQSPRYKVTKRGQDVTLRCDPISSHATLYWYQQALGQGPEFLTYFNYEAQPDKSGLPSDRFSAERPEGSISTLTIQRTEQRDSAMYRCASSLSLAGNNEQFFGPGTRLTVL.

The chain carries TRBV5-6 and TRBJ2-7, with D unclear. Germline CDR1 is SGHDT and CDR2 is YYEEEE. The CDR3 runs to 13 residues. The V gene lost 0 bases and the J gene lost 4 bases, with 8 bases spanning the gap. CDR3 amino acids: CASSLDSRYEQYF. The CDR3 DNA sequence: TGTGCCAGCAGCTTGGATAGTCGTTACGAGCAGTACTTC.

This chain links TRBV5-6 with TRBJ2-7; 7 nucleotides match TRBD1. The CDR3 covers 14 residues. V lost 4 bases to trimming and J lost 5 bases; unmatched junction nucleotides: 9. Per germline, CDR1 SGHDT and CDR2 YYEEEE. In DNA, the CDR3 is TGTGCCAGCAGCCTCCAGGGGGAACGGGACGAGCAGTACTTC. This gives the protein CASSLQGERDEQYF.

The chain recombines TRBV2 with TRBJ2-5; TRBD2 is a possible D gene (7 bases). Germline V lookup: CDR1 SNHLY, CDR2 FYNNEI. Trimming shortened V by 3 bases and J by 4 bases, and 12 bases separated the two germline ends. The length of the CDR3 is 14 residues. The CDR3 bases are TGTGCCAGCAGTGAGATTCGGGGGGCAGAGACCCAGTACTTC. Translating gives CASSEIRGAETQYF. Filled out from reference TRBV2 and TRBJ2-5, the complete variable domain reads EPEVTQTPSHQVTQMGQEVILRCVPISNHLYFYWYRQILGQKVEFLVSFYNNEISEKSEIFDDQFSVERPDGSNFTLKIRSTKLEDSAMYFCASSEIRGAETQYFGPGTRLLVL.

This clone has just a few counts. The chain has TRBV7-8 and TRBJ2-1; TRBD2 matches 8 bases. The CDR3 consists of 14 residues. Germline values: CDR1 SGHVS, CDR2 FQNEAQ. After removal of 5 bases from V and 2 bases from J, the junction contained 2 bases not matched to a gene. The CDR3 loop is CASSRGGPYNEQFF. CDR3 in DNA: TGTGCCAGCAGCCGGGGGGGTCCCTACAATGAGCAGTTCTTC.

The CDR3 region has the DNA TGTGCCAGCAGTACTCAAGGGAGGACTAATGAAAAACTGTTTTTT. Amino acid sequence: CASSTQGRTNEKLFF. J is TRBJ1-4 and V is TRBV11-2; no reliable D call. Germline V gene lookup returns CDR1 SGHAT and CDR2 FQNNGV. The CDR3 covers 15 residues. The V gene lost 6 bases and the J gene lost 2 bases, with 13 bases spanning the gap.

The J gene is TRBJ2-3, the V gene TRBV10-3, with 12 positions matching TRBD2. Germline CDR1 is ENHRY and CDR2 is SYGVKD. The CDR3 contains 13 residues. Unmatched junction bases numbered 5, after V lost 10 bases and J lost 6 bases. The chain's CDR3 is CATRTSGNDTQYF. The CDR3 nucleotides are TGTGCCACGCGGACTAGCGGGAATGATACGCAGTATTTT.

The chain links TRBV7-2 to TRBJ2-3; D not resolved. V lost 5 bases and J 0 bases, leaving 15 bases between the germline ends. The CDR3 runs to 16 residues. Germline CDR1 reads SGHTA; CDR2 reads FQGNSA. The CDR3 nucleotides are TGTGCCAGCAGCACCCAGATGACTCTTAGCACAGATACGCAGTATTTT. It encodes CASSTQMTLSTDTQYF. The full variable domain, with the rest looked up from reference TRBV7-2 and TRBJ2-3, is GAGVSQSPSNKVTEKGKDVELRCDPISGHTALYWYRQSLGQGLEFLIYFQGNSAPDKSGLPSDRFSAERTGGSVSTLTIQRTQQEDSAVYLCASSTQMTLSTDTQYFGPGTRLTVL.

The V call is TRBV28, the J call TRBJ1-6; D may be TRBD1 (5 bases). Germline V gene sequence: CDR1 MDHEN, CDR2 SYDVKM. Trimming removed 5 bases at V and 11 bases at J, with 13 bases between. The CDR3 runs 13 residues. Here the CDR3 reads CASSTGGQTPLHF. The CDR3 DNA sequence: TGTGCCAGCAGTACAGGAGGGCAAACACCCCTCCACTTT.

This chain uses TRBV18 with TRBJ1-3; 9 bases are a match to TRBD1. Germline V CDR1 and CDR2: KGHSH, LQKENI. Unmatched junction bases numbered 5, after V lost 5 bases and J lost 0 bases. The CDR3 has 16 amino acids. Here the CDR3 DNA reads TGTGCCAGCTCATTGGGACAGGGAGGCTCTGGAAACACCATATATTTT. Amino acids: CASSLGQGGSGNTIYF.

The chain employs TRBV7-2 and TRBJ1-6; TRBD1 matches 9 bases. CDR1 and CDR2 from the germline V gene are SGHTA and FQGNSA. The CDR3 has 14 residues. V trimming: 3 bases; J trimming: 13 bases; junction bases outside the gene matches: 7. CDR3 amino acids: CASSLRDRVSPLHF. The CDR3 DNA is TGTGCCAGCAGCTTGAGGGACAGGGTATCTCCCCTCCACTTT.

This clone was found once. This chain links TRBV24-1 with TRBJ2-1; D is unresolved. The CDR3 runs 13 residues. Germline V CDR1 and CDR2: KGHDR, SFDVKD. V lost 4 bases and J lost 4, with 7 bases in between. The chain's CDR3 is CATSDPGYNEQFF. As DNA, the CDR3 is TGTGCCACCAGTGACCCAGGTTACAATGAGCAGTTCTTC.

Here the CDR3 DNA reads TGTGCCAGCAGCGCCGCCCGGGGACAGTCCTACGAGCAGTACTTC. Translated: CASSAARGQSYEQYF. This chain connects TRBV7-9 to TRBJ2-7; 7 bases align to TRBD1. CDR3 length: 15 amino acids. Trimming cost V 5 bases and J 1 base; bases outside gene matches: 8. The germline CDR1 and CDR2 sequences are SEHNR and FQNEAQ (reference sequence). Variable domain in full (rest from reference TRBV7-9 and TRBJ2-7): DTGVSQNPRHKITKRGQNVTFRCDPISEHNRLYWYRQTLGQGPEFLTYFQNEAQLEKSRLLSDRFSAERPKGSFSTLEIQRTEQGDSAMYLCASSAARGQSYEQYFGPGTRLTVT.